These 7 T cell receptor beta chains were sequenced from one sample in a study of blood T cell repertoires in COVID-19. Sequencing used immunoSEQ multiplex PCR; TCRdb keeps in-frame clones, though not all of them. The table includes approximately 200,000 clones, 84% detected once. The sample comprised peripheral blood. Source of these receptors: a woman older than 75 with COVID-19, enrolled during active disease.

The chain uses TRBV28 and TRBJ1-1, with D tentatively TRBD1 (6 bases). Germline loops: CDR1 MDHEN, CDR2 SYDVKM. The V end lost 6 bases, the J end lost 5 bases, and 16 bases lay between the germline ends. The CDR3 has 14 residues. CDR3 DNA: TGTGCCAGCAGATACACAGGGAGGGGGACTGAAGCTTTCTTT. Residues: CASRYTGRGTEAFF.

This clone was counted a single time. The chain recombines TRBV11-3 with TRBJ2-2; D might be TRBD2 (7 bases). The germline V and J ends were trimmed by 7 bases and 1 base, with 16 bases remaining between them. This CDR3 contains 16 residues. CDR1 and CDR2 (germline): SGHNT, YENEEA. CDR3 sequence (DNA): TGTGCCAGCACCTACGGCGGGGGCAGGAACACCGGGGAGCTGTTTTTT. It codes for CASTYGGGRNTGELFF. Variable domain in full (rest from reference TRBV11-3 and TRBJ2-2): EAGVVQSPRYKIIEKKQPVAFWCNPISGHNTLYWYLQNLGQGPELLIRYENEEAVDDSQLPKDRFSAERLKGVDSTLKIQPAELGDSAVYLCASTYGGGRNTGELFFGEGSRLTVL.

CDR3 bases: TGTGCCAGCAGTGAAAGCCGGGTTGGAAACACCATATATTTT. This gives the protein CASSESRVGNTIYF. The chain joins TRBV6-1 to TRBJ1-3; D uncertain. CDR3 length: 14 amino acids. Germline V gene lookup returns CDR1 MNHNS and CDR2 SASEGT. V lost 2 bases and J lost 3, with 8 bases in between.

The J gene is TRBJ2-5, the V gene TRBV9; 9 bases fit TRBD2. The trim removed 1 base at V and 4 bases at J, leaving 5 bases unmatched. The CDR3 is 15 residues long. CDR1 is SGDLS and CDR2 is YYNGEE in the germline V gene. CDR3 in DNA: TGTGCCAGCAGCGTAATAGCGGGGGCTGCAGAGACCCAGTACTTC. It is translated as CASSVIAGAAETQYF.

The CDR3 here is CASSFVSDTQYF. In DNA form, the CDR3 reads TGTGCCAGCAGCTTCGTCTCAGATACGCAGTATTTT. V and J are TRBV7-2 and TRBJ2-3, with D uncertain. There are 12 residues in the CDR3. V was shortened by 3 bases and J by 4 bases, with 5 bases between the two germline ends. Germline loops: CDR1 SGHTA, CDR2 FQGNSA. The whole variable domain, remainder taken from reference TRBV7-2 and TRBJ2-3, is GAGVSQSPSNKVTEKGKDVELRCDPISGHTALYWYRQSLGQGLEFLIYFQGNSAPDKSGLPSDRFSAERTGGSVSTLTIQRTQQEDSAVYLCASSFVSDTQYFGPGTRLTVL.

This clone showed up just a few times. The chain couples TRBV6-5 to TRBJ2-2, with a weak D call TRBD2 (6 bases). Trimming removed 8 bases at V and 9 bases at J, with 13 bases between. This CDR3 contains 12 residues. The germline V gene encodes CDR1 MNHEY and CDR2 SVGAGI. CDR3: CASQGGTRELFF. The DNA of the CDR3 is TGTGCCAGCCAAGGAGGGACCCGGGAGCTGTTTTTT.

The genes are TRBV7-2 and TRBJ1-3, with TRBD1 matching over 7 bases. The CDR3 is 15 amino acids. J lost 3 bases, V lost 5 bases, and 7 bases had no gene match. CDR1 SGHTA and CDR2 FQGNSA come from the germline V gene. CDR3 coding DNA: TGTGCCAGCAGCCCATCCGGGACAGTTGGAAACACCATATATTTT. Translation gives CASSPSGTVGNTIYF.